This TCR beta chain was profiled in a study of cytomegalovirus exposure and HLA in healthy donors. This clone was picked up a small number of times. Its specificity is not known. Donors were nominally healthy when sampled, though unrecorded immune exposures were likely. With 60 Vbeta and 13 Jbeta primers, the PCR was carried out. This table comes from immunoSEQ multiplex PCR, and its TCRdb copy is limited to in-frame clones, with some not included. Counted here are about 36,000 clones, over 60% occurring once; the ten biggest clones make up approximately 7%. Study-level points and caveats: The listing of 150 to 200 TCR beta chains classed them as cytomegalovirus-associated. The authors later linked a missense DCLRE1C variant to TCR beta V- and J-gene trimming.

V lost 5 bases and J lost 0, with 11 bases in between. The CDR3 consists of 15 residues. Germline V lookup: CDR1 SGHTA, CDR2 FQGNSA. Material: PBMCs. This receptor was identified in a man aged 25-45 years in good health and CMV-seronegative. This chain links TRBV7-2 with TRBJ1-3; D is possibly TRBD1 (6 bases). As DNA, the CDR3 is TGTGCCAGCAGCCGACAGGCTATCTCTGGAAACACCATATATTTT. This translates into CASSRQAISGNTIYF. The whole variable domain, filled in from reference TRBV7-2 and TRBJ1-3, reads GAGVSQSPSNKVTEKGKDVELRCDPISGHTALYWYRQSLGQGLEFLIYFQGNSAPDKSGLPSDRFSAERTGGSVSTLTIQRTQQEDSAVYLCASSRQAISGNTIYFGEGSWLTVV.